This TCR beta chain was profiled in a study of blood T cell repertoires in COVID-19. As for the study in general: Some COVID-19 samples were acute and others convalescent; all came from the United States, Italy and Spain.

The method was immunoSEQ multiplex PCR; TCRdb's version includes in-frame clones alone and lacks a portion of them. The sample comprises 250,000 to 350,000 clones, approximately 91% of which are singletons, and 11% rests with the top ten. There are 12 residues in the CDR3. Germline lookup yields CDR1 MNHEY and CDR2 SMNVEV (reference sequence). Trimming pared 8 bases from V and 2 bases from J, leaving 10 bases between. Sequences were obtained from peripheral blood. The sequence came from a woman aged 30 to 39 with COVID-19, enrolled during active disease. This sequence joins TRBV27 and TRBJ2-7; a possible D gene is TRBD1 (5 bases). CDR3 amino acids: CASGYRTYEQYF. As DNA, the CDR3 is TGTGCCAGCGGTTACAGGACCTACGAGCAGTACTTC.